The TCR beta chain under discussion was sequenced for a study of shared clonotypes between healthy human individuals (dated by TCRdb to the early 2020s). For the wider study: The cohort comprised a couple of women and a few men aged 18 to 49 years. Libraries were prepared and TCR repertoires were sequenced by different laboratories using diverse techniques, in order to increase sequencing depth and limit assay-specific biases. Leukapheresis yielded between about 0.85 and 10 billion PBMCs per donor. To estimate repertoire size and how much clonotype sharing occurs between individuals, the study deeply sequenced the blood TCR repertoires of 5 or 6 healthy adults.

Using the deep immunoSEQ assay, multiplex PCR amplified TCR CDR3 regions from genomic DNA. Extracted genomic DNA from each cell subset was spread evenly across all wells of several immunoSEQ 96-well plates, with each plate serving as a replicate. Each replicate PCR for unsorted PBMC received about 300 ng genomic DNA, equal to approximately 30,000 T cell genomes. Genomic DNA from unsorted PBMC was sequenced over ten immunoSEQ deep assay plates. Purified libraries were measured with a Qubit 3.0 fluorometer, size-checked on a Bioanalyzer 2100, and measured again with the KAPA Library Quantification kit. Every immunoSEQ 96-well plate was sequenced on a separate single-read 150-cycle Illumina NextSeq 550 flow cell. In the source study's methods: The immunoSEQ output contained only junctional sequences without quality scores, so filtering could not match that applied to full-length reads. Sequences were annotated with PyIR, a Python wrapper for IgBLAST v1.9, and V/J genes and CDR3 were assigned using IMGT germline references. Reads were removed for weak V/J assignments (E-value above 1e-6), missing CDR3, stop codons, out-of-frame junctions, or ambiguous translated residues. V3J clonotypes were defined by identical inferred V gene, J gene, and CDR3 amino acid sequence. Percentage overlap between repertoires was calculated by dividing the number of shared unique clonotypes by the size of the smaller repertoire. Repertoire richness was assessed with RTK rarefaction, the Chao1 estimator, and Recon v2.1 estimates of unobserved clonotypes. This is the immuneACCESS table as TCRdb keeps it, with only in-frame sequences that have V and J called. A part of the clones is gone; compared with another copy, unresolved V genes explain less than half, and the rest is unexplained. V and J calls and clone size follow that table, whereas D and trimming were derived from the DNA. Across this sample there are 500,000 to 650,000 clones, with just over 75% seen only once. The ten biggest clones cover 12% of the sample.

V and J lose 2 bases and 3 bases, and a span of 7 bases separates them. The CDR3, cysteine through phenylalanine, is 13 amino acids long. Of all the DNA, just the CDR3 is kept, 39 bases in frame from base 1. Taken from the germline V gene, the CDR1 and CDR2 loops are SGHRS and YFSETQ. Notes on this clone: This receptor's antigen is unknown. The input lacks base qualities; no much larger clone sits a single base away.

Paper-wide results and their limitations: Pairwise subsampling led to the expectation that sequencing depth would affect the degree of clonotype sharing among donors. The genetic and exposure-history diversity represented was limited by the small number of donors. Only blood was sampled, and tissue TCR repertoires likely differ from those in blood.

The donors were healthy, HIV-negative adults with no recently reported acute infections or vaccinations. Only Caucasian adults living in Nashville, Tennessee, USA were represented among the donors. For unsorted samples, 85 million to 100 million PBMCs were counted, and genomic DNA was extracted using the QIAamp DNA Blood Mini kit. Blood was collected by leukapheresis, and PBMCs were isolated by Ficoll-Histopaque density gradient centrifugation and then cryopreserved in liquid nitrogen vapor phase. The sequence joins TRBV5-1 to TRBJ2-3; TRBD2 is a weak D gene call, 5 bases matching. Specimen: PBMCs. The source of this sequence is a woman between 40 and 50 years old in good health. Some clones in this sample may be carry-over from other donors' samples. The CDR3 amino acid sequence is: CASSFRETDTQYF. The nucleotides read TGCGCCAGCAGCTTCCGGGAAACAGATACGCAGTATTTT.